The source of this TCR beta chain is a study of Graves' ophthalmopathy and Graves' hyperthyroidism. Findings of the study overall: Blood also contained most of the expanded thyroid clonotypes above 0.001 frequency.

RNA transcripts provided the template for amplifying TCR beta CDR3 regions. Second-round multiplex PCR came after first-round RT-PCR with HTBI primers. TCRdb processed the multiplex PCR reads anew with MiXCR; each CDR3 protein has one entry. The table includes 620,000 or so distinct CDR3 sequences, about a fifth detected once. This CDR3 region has 14 residues. V shed 7 bases and J shed 0 bases, with 12 bases lying between them. A remark on this clonotype: Antigen specificity is unknown.

Establishment of the diagnosis relied upon clinical symptoms, serum thyroxine, TRAb, thyroid ultrasound and orbital computed tomography. The chain uses TRBV12-3 or TRBV12-4 and TRBJ1-1; unclear D gene. This TCR was recovered from a woman between 18 and 29 years old with stable Graves' hyperthyroidism. Some clones in this sample may be carry-over from other donors' samples. The specimen sequenced was peripheral blood. The CDR3 DNA follows: TGTGCCAGCAATCCCGACATCATGAACACTGAAGCTTTCTTT. Its translation: CASNPDIMNTEAFF.